What follows is one TCR beta chain and its context. This record comes from a study of T cells after somatic rescue of genetic block. The CDR3 contains 13 residues. Germline V gene lookup returns CDR1 SGDLS and CDR2 YYNGEE. V gave up 2 bases and J gave up 5 bases, with 7 bases separating them. Clones were read by immunoSEQ multiplex PCR, and TCRdb kept only the in-frame ones, dropping some. The table records tens of thousands of clones, about 91% of them present only once. This chain joins TRBV9 and TRBJ2-2, with D perhaps being TRBD1 or TRBD2 (5 bases each). This sequence was found in a man aged 40-49 years. Material: peripheral blood mononuclear cells (PBMCs). CDR3 sequence: CASSVGGTGELFF. Here the CDR3 DNA reads TGTGCCAGCAGCGTTGGGGGTACCGGGGAGCTGTTTTTT.